Included here is one T cell receptor (beta chain) sequence, with context. Its target is unknown. The V gene end was trimmed by 4 bases and the J gene end by 9 bases; junction bases not matched to a gene: 5. The CDR3 contains 14 residues. Germline-derived CDR1 and CDR2 are KGHDR and SFDVKD. Before any sequencing was done, the ViraFEST assay used viral peptide pools to expand antigen-specific CD4+ T cells. Between days 10 and 11 of culture, CD4+ T cells were separated out. Two doses of BNT162b2 or mRNA-1273 vaccine were administered to participants. This entry is derived from a study of vaccination effects on CD4 cells after COVID-19. Turning to the study itself: Post-vaccine draws lagged the second dose by a median of 72 days.

The protocol was immunoSEQ multiplex PCR, while the TCRdb copy is restricted to in-frame clones and leaves out a portion. The sample holds 57,000 or so clones, roughly 73% seen once. The material sequenced was CD4+ T cells from PBMCs cultured with HCoV-229E spike peptides, taken after COVID-19 vaccination. The gene calls are TRBV24-1 and TRBJ2-1, with 10 bases matching TRBD2. This TCR was sampled from a human donor who received a COVID-19 vaccine. CDR3 in amino acids: CATSEGLAKGEQFF. DNA for the CDR3: TGTGCCACCAGTGAGGGACTAGCGAAGGGTGAGCAGTTCTTC.